The text below deals with one T cell receptor (beta chain). Measured with immunoSEQ multiplex PCR; TCRdb has only the in-frame clones, and not every one. The table has approximately 49,000 clones, roughly 85% seen once; the top ten hold over 2.5%. The CDR3 covers 14 residues. V lost 6 bases, J lost 5 bases, and 6 bases stayed unmatched. Germline V CDR1 and CDR2: SGHAT, FQNNGV. This sample is part of a study of control samples from healthy donors and cancer patients. The origin of this receptor is a woman aged 45-65 years with lung cancer. The chain combines TRBV11-2 with TRBJ1-4, with 7 bases identical to TRBD1. Specimen: PBMCs. The CDR3 protein is CASRIGGANEKLFF. Here the CDR3 DNA reads TGTGCCAGCAGAATAGGGGGCGCGAATGAAAAACTGTTTTTT.